This T cell receptor (beta chain) comes out of a study of yellow fever vaccine responses in identical twins. Broader study findings: Reportedly, the T cell response mounted by twins to vaccine seemed partly convergent, partly personalized.

One entry per CDR3 protein results from TCRdb running MiXCR on the RT-PCR reads. The sample lists around 20,000 distinct CDR3 sequences; approximately 71% were seen once. Of note for this clonotype: The antigen remains undetermined.

From germline, CDR1 is ENHRY and CDR2 SYGVKD. Trimming removed 8 bases at V and 2 bases at J, with 12 bases between. CDR3 length equals 14 residues. The sequence was obtained from a woman aged 18-29 years who received the yellow fever vaccine. The chain joins TRBV10-3 to TRBJ2-2, with a tentative D call TRBD2 (7 bases). The material was T cells from blood (PBMCs), unsorted or a sorted subset (not recorded which), obtained before or after yellow fever vaccination (not recorded which). This CDR3 is CAIGGGGNTGELFF. CDR3 nucleotides: TGTGCCATCGGAGGGGGGGGCAACACCGGGGAGCTGTTTTTT.